This passage covers 25 T cell receptor beta chains from one sample sequenced in a study of a mutant IDH1 vaccine in newly diagnosed glioma (dated by TCRdb to the early 2020s). Receptor libraries were prepared by the immunoSEQ multiplex PCR assay. TCRdb obtained this table from immuneACCESS and retained in-frame rearrangements with V and J assigned. These tables miss some clones; where compared with another copy, unresolved V genes account for less than half of the shortfall, and the remainder is unexplained. In this sample the table shows about 32,000 clones, 60% to 80% of which occur a single time. The ten biggest clones cover approximately 8.5% of the sample. Sample time point, as interpreted from the label and publication: week 35, safety follow-up. Each vaccine dose, consisting of 300 ug of a 20-mer mutant IDH1 peptide in Montanide, was administered subcutaneously with topical imiquimod. For these TCRs, the target antigens are not known.

Here the sequenced sample was PBMCs, taken from a glioma patient whose treatment included an IDH1 peptide vaccine. The receptors originated from a woman in her twenties or thirties with glioma. Some clones in this sample may be carry-over from other donors' samples.

This clone qualifies as medium-sized. This chain connects TRBV7-9 to TRBJ2-7; 9 nucleotides align to TRBD2. CDR1 and CDR2 from the germline V gene are SEHNR and FQNEAQ (reference sequence). The trim removed 7 bases at V and 7 bases at J, leaving 14 bases unmatched. The CDR3 spans 15 residues. The CDR3 sequence: CASTLGTSPLWEQYF. In DNA form, the CDR3 reads TGTGCCAGCACCCTTGGGACTAGCCCTCTCTGGGAGCAGTACTTC. Complete variable domain (other parts from reference TRBV7-9 and TRBJ2-7): DTGVSQNPRHKITKRGQNVTFRCDPISEHNRLYWYRQTLGQGPEFLTYFQNEAQLEKSRLLSDRFSAERPKGSFSTLEIQRTEQGDSAMYLCASTLGTSPLWEQYFGPGTRLTVT.

The rearrangement links TRBV10-2 to TRBJ2-7; no clear D gene. This CDR3 spans 12 amino acids. With 3 bases removed from V and 7 bases from J, the gap between germline ends came to 10 bases. Germline CDR1 WSHSY, CDR2 SAAADI. The CDR3 reads CASSDGVREQYF. The CDR3 region has the DNA TGCGCCAGCAGTGATGGGGTTAGGGAGCAGTACTTC.

J is TRBJ2-7 and V is TRBV6-6; TRBD2 is a possible D gene (6 bases). Looked up from germline, CDR1 is MNHNY and CDR2 is SVGAGI (reference sequence). The CDR3 has 15 residues. V was trimmed by 2 bases and J by 0 bases, leaving 11 bases between them. The CDR3 loop reads CASSYAGYNSYEQYF. DNA of the CDR3: TGTGCCAGCAGTTACGCGGGGTATAACTCCTACGAGCAGTACTTC.

V and J are TRBV2 and TRBJ2-2; D is possibly TRBD1 or TRBD2 (7 bases each). CDR1 SNHLY and CDR2 FYNNEI come from the germline V gene. The CDR3 is 15 residues long. V lost 6 bases, J lost 1 base, and 12 bases lay in between. In nucleotides, the CDR3 is TGTGCCAGCAGCCAGGGGGGGAAGAACACCGGGGAGCTGTTTTTT. Amino acids: CASSQGGKNTGELFF.

V gene TRBV29-1 combines with J gene TRBJ2-1; 15 nucleotides align to TRBD2. Trimming removed 5 bases from V and 1 base from J; junction bases left unmatched: 18. There are 21 residues in the CDR3. CDR1 is SQVTM and CDR2 is ANQGSEA in the germline V gene. In DNA form, the CDR3 reads TGCAGCGTTCGACTTTACCGGACTAGCGGGAGGGCCGGAGTATCCTACAATGAGCAGTTCTTC. This sequence encodes CSVRLYRTSGRAGVSYNEQFF.

This clone was detected only once. This rearrangement joins TRBV7-7 to TRBJ1-2; the D is unclear. Trimming pared 6 bases from V and 4 bases from J, leaving 12 bases between. The CDR3 sequence is 13 residues long. Germline-derived CDR1 and CDR2 are SSHAT and FNYEAQ (reference sequence). The CDR3 DNA is TGTGCCAGCAGGTGCCGAAAGACCTATGGCTACACCTTC. Its protein product is CASRCRKTYGYTF.

The V and J genes are TRBV5-1 and TRBJ2-3; TRBD2 might be the D (6 bases). The CDR3 is 15 residues long. V shed 0 bases and J shed 4 bases, with 12 bases lying between them. The V gene's germline CDR1 is SGHRS and CDR2 YFSETQ. The CDR3 nucleotides are TGCGCCAGCAGCTTGGGACTAGTGAAAGCAGATACGCAGTATTTT. Its translation is CASSLGLVKADTQYF.

The chain couples TRBV6-5 to TRBJ1-2; D might be TRBD1 (5 bases). Trimming left V 0 bases short and J 8 bases short, with 13 bases between. The CDR3 length is 14 residues. Germline CDR1 is MNHEY and CDR2 is SVGAGI. CDR3 sequence reads: CASSYSEGLRGYTF. The CDR3 DNA reads as TGTGCCAGCAGTTACTCGGAGGGGCTGCGGGGCTACACCTTC.

The V call is TRBV6-5, the J call TRBJ2-5; the D gene is possibly TRBD1 (6 bases). Trimming removed 3 bases from V and 2 bases from J, with 10 bases in between. This CDR3 spans 14 amino acids. Looked up from germline, CDR1 is MNHEY and CDR2 is SVGAGI. CDR3 sequence reads: CASSYRTEQETQYF. The CDR3 DNA reads TGTGCCAGCAGTTATAGGACAGAACAAGAGACCCAGTACTTC.

The chain couples TRBV19 to TRBJ1-5; 7 nucleotides line up with TRBD1. The CDR3 contains 14 residues. The trim removed 5 bases at V and 6 bases at J, leaving 7 bases unmatched. Germline-derived CDR1 and CDR2 are LNHDA and SQIVND (reference sequence). The CDR3 region has the DNA TGTGCCAGTAGTCCAAACAGGGGAAGTCAGCCCCAGCATTTT. As protein: CASSPNRGSQPQHF. The whole variable domain, filled in from reference TRBV19 and TRBJ1-5, reads DGGITQSPKYLFRKEGQNVTLSCEQNLNHDAMYWYRQDPGQGLRLIYYSQIVNDFQKGDIAEGYSVSREKKESFPLTVTSAQKNPTAFYLCASSPNRGSQPQHFGDGTRLSIL.

This sequence joins TRBV7-9 and TRBJ2-2; 16 bases map to TRBD2. The CDR3 loop spans 19 amino acids. J was trimmed by 3 bases and V by 2 bases; bases with no gene match: 6. Germline V gene sequence: CDR1 SEHNR, CDR2 FQNEAQ (reference sequence). The CDR3 coding sequence is TGTGCCAGCAGCTTATGGGGACTAGCGGGAGGGCCGGACACCGGGGAGCTGTTTTTT. Protein sequence: CASSLWGLAGGPDTGELFF. Full variable domain (rest looked up from reference TRBV7-9 and TRBJ2-2): DTGVSQNPRHKITKRGQNVTFRCDPISEHNRLYWYRQTLGQGPEFLTYFQNEAQLEKSRLLSDRFSAERPKGSFSTLEIQRTEQGDSAMYLCASSLWGLAGGPDTGELFFGEGSRLTVL.

The V call is TRBV30, the J call TRBJ1-3; possible D gene TRBD1, 5 bases. V was cut by 1 base and J by 4 bases, with 23 bases left in between. The germline V gene has CDR1 GTSNPN and CDR2 SVGIG (reference sequence). The CDR3 is 18 amino acids. The DNA of the CDR3 is TGTGCCTGGAGTGCCCTCCTCCGGGGACCCCGCCAGGGAAACACCATATATTTT. Protein: CAWSALLRGPRQGNTIYF.

The chain uses TRBV7-8 and TRBJ1-3; D perhaps matches TRBD1 (6 bases). The CDR3 sequence is 16 residues long. V was shortened by 0 bases and J by 8 bases, with 17 bases between the two germline ends. Germline loops: CDR1 SGHVS, CDR2 FQNEAQ. As DNA, the CDR3 is TGTGCCAGCAGCTTAGCTCCCGGGGGCGGCCGGGACACCATATATTTT. Protein: CASSLAPGGGRDTIYF.

This chain joins TRBV15 and TRBJ1-1; 7 positions match TRBD1. This CDR3 is 13 amino acids long. Unmatched junction bases numbered 3, after V lost 0 bases and J lost 8 bases. Germline V gene lookup returns CDR1 LNHNV and CDR2 YYDKDF (reference sequence). The CDR3 sequence: CATSRDQDREAFF. The CDR3 bases are TGTGCCACCAGCAGAGACCAGGACAGGGAAGCTTTCTTT.

This chain connects TRBV2 to TRBJ2-3; D uncertain. V lost 5 bases and J lost 15, with 18 bases in between. Germline-derived CDR1 and CDR2 are SNHLY and FYNNEI. The CDR3 has 12 residues. The CDR3 bases are TGTGCCAGCAGTCAAGGAAGGGATAAAAATTATTTT. This gives the protein CASSQGRDKNYF.

V gene TRBV9 combines with J gene TRBJ2-1; 7 nucleotides match TRBD2. V lost 4 bases and J lost 5; bases outside the gene matches: 6. This CDR3 has 14 amino acids. Germline lookup yields CDR1 SGDLS and CDR2 YYNGEE. The CDR3 spells CASSPRTRNNEQFF. Written as DNA, the CDR3 is TGTGCCAGCAGCCCCCGGACTAGAAACAATGAGCAGTTCTTC.

The chain carries TRBV6-6 and TRBJ1-3; a weak D match, TRBD1 (6 bases). CDR1 and CDR2 (germline): MNHNY, SVGAGI (reference sequence). The CDR3 runs to 16 residues. Trimming removed 6 bases from V and 4 bases from J, with 19 bases in between. In DNA form, the CDR3 reads TGTGCCAGCAGCAGACTAAAAGGGGGTGAGGGAAACACCATATATTTT. Its translation: CASSRLKGGEGNTIYF.

V is TRBV30 and J is TRBJ1-2; TRBD1 might be the D (6 bases). V was trimmed by 3 bases and J by 8 bases, leaving 16 bases between them. Looked up from germline, CDR1 is GTSNPN and CDR2 is SVGIG (reference sequence). The CDR3 spans 13 residues. The CDR3: CAWSLTGMGGYTF. The CDR3 DNA reads as TGTGCCTGGAGCCTCACAGGGATGGGAGGCTACACCTTC.

J is TRBJ1-2 and V is TRBV9, with D possibly TRBD1 on 5 matching bases. The germline CDR1 and CDR2 sequences are SGDLS and YYNGEE. The CDR3 runs 11 residues. V lost 5 bases and J lost 9, with 11 bases in between. DNA for the CDR3: TGTGCCAGCAGTATGGGACGGAGCTACACCTTC. The encoded protein is CASSMGRSYTF.

The chain combines TRBV28 with TRBJ1-5; perhaps TRBD1 as D (5 bases). The length of the CDR3 is 15 residues. Germline lookup yields CDR1 MDHEN and CDR2 SYDVKM. Trimming cost V 6 bases and J 4 bases, with 16 bases left between them. The CDR3 protein is CASSSLGRGNQPQHF. The CDR3 DNA reads as TGTGCCAGCAGCTCCCTCGGACGGGGGAATCAGCCCCAGCATTTT.

This clone was detected only a few times. For the CDR3, the DNA is TGCAGCGTGCCAGGGGGGAGTGACACTGAAGCTTTCTTT. This codes for CSVPGGSDTEAFF. This sequence joins TRBV29-1 and TRBJ1-1; 7 bases agree with TRBD1. Germline assignment: CDR1 SQVTM and CDR2 ANQGSEA. CDR3 length: 13 amino acids. Unmatched junction bases numbered 7, after V lost 6 bases and J lost 3 bases.

This chain uses TRBV13 with TRBJ1-2; D is undetermined. The V gene lost 1 base and the J gene lost 6 bases, with 12 bases spanning the gap. This CDR3 spans 14 amino acids. Germline V gene data show CDR1 as PRHDT and CDR2 as FYEKMQ (reference sequence). The CDR3 sequence is CASSLDEGRDGYTF. DNA for the CDR3: TGTGCCAGCAGCTTAGATGAGGGTAGGGATGGCTACACCTTC.

The chain combines TRBV7-2 with TRBJ2-4, with D maybe TRBD2 (6 bases). The ends were cut back, 3 bases at V and 8 bases at J, with 17 bases in the middle. The germline V gene encodes CDR1 SGHTA and CDR2 FQGNSA. The CDR3 sequence is 15 residues long. CDR3: CASSLGGGPRYIQYF. The CDR3 DNA follows: TGTGCCAGCAGCTTGGGTGGAGGGCCGAGATACATTCAGTACTTC.

This clone has only one observation. The rearrangement links TRBV19 to TRBJ1-2; possibly TRBD1 for D (5 bases). Germline lookup yields CDR1 LNHDA and CDR2 SQIVND (reference sequence). This CDR3 contains 14 residues. With 1 base removed from V and 6 bases from J, the gap between germline ends came to 12 bases. In DNA, the CDR3 is TGTGCCAGTAGTATAGGTTCAGGGATCAATGGCTACACCTTC. The encoded protein is CASSIGSGINGYTF. Full variable domain (outside the CDR3, taken from reference TRBV19 and TRBJ1-2): DGGITQSPKYLFRKEGQNVTLSCEQNLNHDAMYWYRQDPGQGLRLIYYSQIVNDFQKGDIAEGYSVSREKKESFPLTVTSAQKNPTAFYLCASSIGSGINGYTFGSGTRLTVV.

The chain combines TRBV5-1 with TRBJ1-1; D remains unclear. The CDR3 runs 15 residues. Deletions cut 7 bases from V and 1 base from J, with 17 bases between. Germline V lookup: CDR1 SGHRS, CDR2 YFSETQ. In nucleotides, the CDR3 is TGCGCCAGCTGTCTGATCGGCGGCCAGAACACTGAAGCTTTCTTT. This sequence encodes CASCLIGGQNTEAFF.